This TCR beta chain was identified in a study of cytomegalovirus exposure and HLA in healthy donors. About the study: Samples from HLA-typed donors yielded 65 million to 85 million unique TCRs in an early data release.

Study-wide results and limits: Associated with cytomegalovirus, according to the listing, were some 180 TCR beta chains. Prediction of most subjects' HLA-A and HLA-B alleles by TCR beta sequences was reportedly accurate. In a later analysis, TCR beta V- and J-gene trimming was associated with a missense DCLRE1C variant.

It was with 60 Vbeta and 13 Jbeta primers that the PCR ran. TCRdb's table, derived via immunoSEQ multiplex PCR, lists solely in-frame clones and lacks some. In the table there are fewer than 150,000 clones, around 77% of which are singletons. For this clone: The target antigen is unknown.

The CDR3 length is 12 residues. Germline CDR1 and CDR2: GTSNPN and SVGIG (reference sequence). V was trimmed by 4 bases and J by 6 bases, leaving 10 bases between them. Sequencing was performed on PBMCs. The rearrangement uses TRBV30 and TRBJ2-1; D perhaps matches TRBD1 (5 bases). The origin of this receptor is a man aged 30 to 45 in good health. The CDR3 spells CAWNYQGNEQFF. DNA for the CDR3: TGTGCCTGGAATTATCAGGGCAATGAGCAGTTCTTC.